Included here is one TCR beta chain sequence, with context. Its antigen is unknown. A read error may produce the germline difference seen at one junction end. This sample stems from a study of cytomegalovirus exposure and HLA in healthy donors. General study findings and limits: Cytomegalovirus-associated TCR beta chains were listed, numbering around 150. As confirmed in vitro, a few CMV-associated chains were specific for CMV antigens. The majority of TCR sequences were rare, yet some public TCRs appeared in many donors.

The PCR was carried out with 60 Vbeta primers and 13 Jbeta primers. The assay was immunoSEQ multiplex PCR, and TCRdb's table has in-frame clones only and misses some. Here the sample spans around 150,000 clones, approximately 84% being singletons. Regarding donors, all were healthy bone marrow donors. CDR1 SGHDT and CDR2 YYEEEE come from the germline V gene. The CDR3 runs to 11 residues. The clonotype comes from a man in his thirties or forties in good health and CMV-seropositive. The chain carries TRBV5-6 and TRBJ2-1; no clear D. Specimen: PBMCs. CDR3 residues: CASSSSNEQFF. The CDR3 region has the DNA TGTGCCAGCAGCTCCTCCAATGAGCAGTTCTTC.